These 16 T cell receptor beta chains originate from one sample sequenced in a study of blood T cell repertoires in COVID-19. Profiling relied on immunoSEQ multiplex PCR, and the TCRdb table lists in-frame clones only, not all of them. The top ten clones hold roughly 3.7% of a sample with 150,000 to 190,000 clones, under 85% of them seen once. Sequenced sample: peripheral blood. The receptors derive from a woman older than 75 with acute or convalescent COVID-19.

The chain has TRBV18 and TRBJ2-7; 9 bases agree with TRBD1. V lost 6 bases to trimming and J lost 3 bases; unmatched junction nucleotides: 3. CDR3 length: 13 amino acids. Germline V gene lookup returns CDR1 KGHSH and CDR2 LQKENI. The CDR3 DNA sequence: TGTGCCAGCTCGGTGGACAGGGGCTACGAGCAGTACTTC. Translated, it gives CASSVDRGYEQYF.

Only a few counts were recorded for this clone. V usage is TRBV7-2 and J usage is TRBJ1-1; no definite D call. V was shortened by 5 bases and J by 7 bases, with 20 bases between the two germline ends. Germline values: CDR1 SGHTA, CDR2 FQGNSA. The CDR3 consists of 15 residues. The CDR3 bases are TGTGCCAGCAGCCAACGTAAGATGGCCTCAGGTGAAGCTTTCTTT. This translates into CASSQRKMASGEAFF.

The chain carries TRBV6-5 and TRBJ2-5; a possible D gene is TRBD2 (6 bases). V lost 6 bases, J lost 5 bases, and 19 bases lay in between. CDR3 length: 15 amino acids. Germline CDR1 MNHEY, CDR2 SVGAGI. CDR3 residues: CASRRSVGRGETQYF. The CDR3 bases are TGTGCCAGCAGGCGCTCAGTAGGGCGGGGTGAGACCCAGTACTTC.

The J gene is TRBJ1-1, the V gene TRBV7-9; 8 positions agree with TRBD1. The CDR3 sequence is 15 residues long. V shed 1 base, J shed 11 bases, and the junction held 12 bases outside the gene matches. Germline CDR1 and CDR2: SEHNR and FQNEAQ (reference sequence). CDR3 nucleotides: TGTGCCAGCAGCTTAGAGGGGGTCGCGCGGACAGGGGCTTTCTTT. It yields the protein CASSLEGVARTGAFF.

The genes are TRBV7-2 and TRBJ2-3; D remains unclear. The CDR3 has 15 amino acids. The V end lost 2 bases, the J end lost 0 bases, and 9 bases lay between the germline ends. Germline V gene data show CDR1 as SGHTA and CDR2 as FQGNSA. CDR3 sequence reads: CASSLRSRSTDTQYF. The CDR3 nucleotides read TGTGCCAGCAGCTTACGGAGCAGAAGCACAGATACGCAGTATTTT.

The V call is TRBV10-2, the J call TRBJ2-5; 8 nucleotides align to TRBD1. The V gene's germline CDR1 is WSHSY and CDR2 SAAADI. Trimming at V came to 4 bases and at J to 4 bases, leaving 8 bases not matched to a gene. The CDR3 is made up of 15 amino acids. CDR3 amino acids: CASSVGTGRGETQYF. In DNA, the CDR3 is TGCGCCAGCAGTGTTGGGACAGGTCGAGGAGAGACCCAGTACTTC.

The CDR3 region has the DNA TGTGCCAGCAGTTTAGAGACTAGCGGGACTTGGTCCTACAATGAGCAGTTCTTC. Amino acids: CASSLETSGTWSYNEQFF. The chain couples TRBV27 to TRBJ2-1; 11 positions agree with TRBD2. Germline V gives CDR1 MNHEY, CDR2 SMNVEV (reference sequence). Trimming removed 2 bases from V and 1 base from J; junction bases left unmatched: 7. This CDR3 is built from 18 residues.

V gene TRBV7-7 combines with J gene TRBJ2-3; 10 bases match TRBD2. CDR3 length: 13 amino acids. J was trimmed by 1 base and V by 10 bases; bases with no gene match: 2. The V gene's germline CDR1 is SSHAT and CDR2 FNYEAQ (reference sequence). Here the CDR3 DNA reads TGTGCCACCGGACTAGCGGGCACAGATACGCAGTATTTT. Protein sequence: CATGLAGTDTQYF.

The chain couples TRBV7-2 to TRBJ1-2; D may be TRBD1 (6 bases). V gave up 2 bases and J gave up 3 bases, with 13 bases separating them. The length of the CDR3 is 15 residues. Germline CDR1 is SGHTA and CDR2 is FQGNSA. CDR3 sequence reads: CASSLYRVEDYGYTF. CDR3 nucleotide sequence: TGTGCCAGCAGCTTATACAGGGTGGAGGACTATGGCTACACCTTC.

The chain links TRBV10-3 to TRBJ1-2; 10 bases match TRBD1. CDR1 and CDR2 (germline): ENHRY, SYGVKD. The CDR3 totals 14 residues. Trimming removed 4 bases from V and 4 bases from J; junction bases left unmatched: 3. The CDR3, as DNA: TGTGCCATCAGTGGAAGGGACAGGGGCTATGGCTACACCTTC. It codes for CAISGRDRGYGYTF.

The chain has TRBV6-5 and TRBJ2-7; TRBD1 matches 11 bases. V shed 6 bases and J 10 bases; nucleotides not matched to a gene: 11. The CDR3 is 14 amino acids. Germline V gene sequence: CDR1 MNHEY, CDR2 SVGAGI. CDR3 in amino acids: CASRRTGGARGQYF. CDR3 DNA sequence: TGTGCCAGCAGGAGGACAGGGGGCGCCCGAGGACAGTACTTC.

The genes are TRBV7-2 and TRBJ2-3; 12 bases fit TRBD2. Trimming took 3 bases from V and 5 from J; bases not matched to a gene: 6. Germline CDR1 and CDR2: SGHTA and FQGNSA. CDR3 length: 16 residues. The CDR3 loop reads CASSFLAGGPGDTQYF. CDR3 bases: TGTGCCAGCAGCTTCCTAGCGGGGGGGCCTGGAGATACGCAGTATTTT.

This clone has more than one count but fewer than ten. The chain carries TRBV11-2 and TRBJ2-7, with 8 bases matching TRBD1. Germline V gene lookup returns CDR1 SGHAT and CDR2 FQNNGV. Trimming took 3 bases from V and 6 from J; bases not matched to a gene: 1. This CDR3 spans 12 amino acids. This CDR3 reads CASSLDRVEQYF. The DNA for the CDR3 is TGTGCCAGCAGCTTGGACAGGGTCGAGCAGTACTTC.

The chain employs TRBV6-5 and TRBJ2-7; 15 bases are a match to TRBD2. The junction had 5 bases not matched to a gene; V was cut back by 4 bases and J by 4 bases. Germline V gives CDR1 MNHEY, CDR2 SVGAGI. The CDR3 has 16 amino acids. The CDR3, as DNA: TGTGCCAGCAGTTCCCCGGGACTAGCGGGAGGATACGAGCAGTACTTC. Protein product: CASSSPGLAGGYEQYF.

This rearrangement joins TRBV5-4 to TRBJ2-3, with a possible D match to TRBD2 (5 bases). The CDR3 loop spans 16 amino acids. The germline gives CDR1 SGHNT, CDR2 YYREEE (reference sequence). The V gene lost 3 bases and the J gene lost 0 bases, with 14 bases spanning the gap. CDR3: CASSSTSRLSTDTQYF. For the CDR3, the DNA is TGTGCCAGCAGCTCCACTAGTAGATTAAGCACAGATACGCAGTATTTT.

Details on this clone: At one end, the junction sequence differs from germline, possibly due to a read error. The CDR3 nucleotides are TGTGCCAGCAGCTCACGTGACAGGGGTTCATTCTATTTT. Encoded protein: CASSSRDRGSFYF. The chain is built from TRBV6-5 and TRBJ1-4; TRBD1 aligns across 8 bases. The germline CDR1 and CDR2 sequences are MNHEY and SVGAGI. This CDR3 spans 13 amino acids.